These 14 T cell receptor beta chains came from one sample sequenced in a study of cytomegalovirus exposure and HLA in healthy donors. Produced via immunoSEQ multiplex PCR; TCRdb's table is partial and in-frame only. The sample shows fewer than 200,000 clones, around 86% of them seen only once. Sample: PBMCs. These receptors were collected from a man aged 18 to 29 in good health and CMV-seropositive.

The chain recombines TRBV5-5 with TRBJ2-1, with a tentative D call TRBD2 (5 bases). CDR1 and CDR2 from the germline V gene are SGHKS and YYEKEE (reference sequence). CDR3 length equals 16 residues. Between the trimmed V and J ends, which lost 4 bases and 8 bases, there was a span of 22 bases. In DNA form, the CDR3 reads TGTGCCAGCAGCCCTCCCCGGGCGGGCGCGGACTATGAGCAGTTCTTC. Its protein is CASSPPRAGADYEQFF.

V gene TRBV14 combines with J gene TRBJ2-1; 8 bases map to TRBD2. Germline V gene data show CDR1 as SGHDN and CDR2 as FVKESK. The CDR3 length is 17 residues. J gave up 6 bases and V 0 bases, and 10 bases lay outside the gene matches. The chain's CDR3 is CASSQDLPAGDPNEQFF. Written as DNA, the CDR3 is TGTGCCAGCAGCCAAGATCTTCCAGCGGGGGACCCCAATGAGCAGTTCTTC.

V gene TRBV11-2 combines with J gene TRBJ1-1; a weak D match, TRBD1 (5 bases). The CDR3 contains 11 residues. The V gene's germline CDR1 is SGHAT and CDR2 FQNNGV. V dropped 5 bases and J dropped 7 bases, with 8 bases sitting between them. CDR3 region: CASSRQNEAFF. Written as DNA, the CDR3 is TGTGCCAGCAGCCGACAGAATGAAGCTTTCTTT. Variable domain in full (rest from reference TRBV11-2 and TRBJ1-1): EAGVAQSPRYKIIEKRQSVAFWCNPISGHATLYWYQQILGQGPKLLIQFQNNGVVDDSQLPKDRFSAERLKGVDSTLKIQPAKLEDSAVYLCASSRQNEAFFGQGTRLTVV.

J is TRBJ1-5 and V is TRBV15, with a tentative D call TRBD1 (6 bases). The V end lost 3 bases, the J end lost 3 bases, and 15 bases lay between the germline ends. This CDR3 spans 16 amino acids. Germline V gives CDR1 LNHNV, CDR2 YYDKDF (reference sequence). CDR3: CATSSPRQGSNQPQHF. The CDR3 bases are TGTGCCACCAGCAGCCCCCGGCAGGGGTCCAATCAGCCCCAGCATTTT.

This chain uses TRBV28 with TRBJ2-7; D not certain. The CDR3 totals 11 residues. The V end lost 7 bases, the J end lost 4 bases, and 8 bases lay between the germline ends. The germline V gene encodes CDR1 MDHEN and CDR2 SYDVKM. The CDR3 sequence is CASNKHYEQYF. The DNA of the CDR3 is TGTGCCAGCAACAAACATTACGAGCAGTACTTC. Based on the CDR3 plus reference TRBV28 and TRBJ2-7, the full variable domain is DVKVTQSSRYLVKRTGEKVFLECVQDMDHENMFWYRQDPGLGLRLIYFSYDVKMKEKGDIPEGYSVSREKKERFSLILESASTNQTSMYLCASNKHYEQYFGPGTRLTVT.

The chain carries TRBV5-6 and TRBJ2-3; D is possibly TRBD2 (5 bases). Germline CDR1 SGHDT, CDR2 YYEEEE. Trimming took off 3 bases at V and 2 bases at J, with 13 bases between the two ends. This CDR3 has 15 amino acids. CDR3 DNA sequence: TGTGCCAGCAGCTCTACTCTAGCTGCCACAGATACGCAGTATTTT. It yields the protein CASSSTLAATDTQYF.

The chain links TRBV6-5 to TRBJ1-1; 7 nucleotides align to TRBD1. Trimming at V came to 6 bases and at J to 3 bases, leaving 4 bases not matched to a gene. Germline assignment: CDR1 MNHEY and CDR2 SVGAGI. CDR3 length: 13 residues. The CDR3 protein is CASSQTGYTEAFF. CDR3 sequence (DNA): TGTGCCAGCAGCCAGACAGGGTACACTGAAGCTTTCTTT.

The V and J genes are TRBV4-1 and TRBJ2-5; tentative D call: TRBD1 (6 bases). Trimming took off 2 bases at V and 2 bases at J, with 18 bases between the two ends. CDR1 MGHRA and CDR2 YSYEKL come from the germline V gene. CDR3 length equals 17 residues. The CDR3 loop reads CASSQRVQGRGQETQYF. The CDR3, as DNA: TGCGCCAGCAGCCAAAGAGTCCAGGGAAGGGGGCAAGAGACCCAGTACTTC.

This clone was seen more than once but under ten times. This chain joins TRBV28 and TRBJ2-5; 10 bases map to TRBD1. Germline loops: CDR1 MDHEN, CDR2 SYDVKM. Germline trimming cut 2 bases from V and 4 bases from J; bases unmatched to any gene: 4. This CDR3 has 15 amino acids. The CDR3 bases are TGTGCCAGCAGTTTACTTGGGACAGGGGTAGAGACCCAGTACTTC. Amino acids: CASSLLGTGVETQYF.

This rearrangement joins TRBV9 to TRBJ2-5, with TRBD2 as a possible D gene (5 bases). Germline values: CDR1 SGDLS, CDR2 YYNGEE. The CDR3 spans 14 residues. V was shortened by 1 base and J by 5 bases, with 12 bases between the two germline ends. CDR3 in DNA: TGTGCCAGCAGCGTATCCGGGGTTGGGGAGACCCAGTACTTC. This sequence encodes CASSVSGVGETQYF.

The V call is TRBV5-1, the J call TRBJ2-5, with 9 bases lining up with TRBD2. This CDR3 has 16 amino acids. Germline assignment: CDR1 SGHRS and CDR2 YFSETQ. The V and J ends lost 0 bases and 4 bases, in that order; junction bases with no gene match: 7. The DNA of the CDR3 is TGCGCCAGCAGCTTGGTTGTGGCGGGGGGGCGAGAGACCCAGTACTTC. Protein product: CASSLVVAGGRETQYF.

CDR3 nucleotides: TGCGCCAGCAGCTTAGGGGACAGGGTGGACAATGAGCAGTTCTTC. Protein: CASSLGDRVDNEQFF. This chain links TRBV5-1 with TRBJ2-1; 9 positions match TRBD1. Trimming at V came to 2 bases and at J to 5 bases, leaving 5 bases not matched to a gene. CDR1 SGHRS and CDR2 YFSETQ come from the germline V gene. This CDR3 has 15 amino acids.

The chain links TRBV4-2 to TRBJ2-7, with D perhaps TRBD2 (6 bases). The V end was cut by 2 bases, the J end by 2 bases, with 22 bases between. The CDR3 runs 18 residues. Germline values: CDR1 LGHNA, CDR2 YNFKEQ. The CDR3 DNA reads TGTGCCAGCAGCCAAAGGCCCTCTGTCGGGGGTGGCCCCTACGAGCAGTACTTC. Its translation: CASSQRPSVGGGPYEQYF.

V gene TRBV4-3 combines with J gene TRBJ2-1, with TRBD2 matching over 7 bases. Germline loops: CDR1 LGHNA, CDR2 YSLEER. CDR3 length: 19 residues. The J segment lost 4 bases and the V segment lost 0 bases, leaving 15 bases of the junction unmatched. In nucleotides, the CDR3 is TGCGCCAGCAGCCAAGATGGGGTCAGGACGGGGAGGGCGTACAATGAGCAGTTCTTC. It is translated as CASSQDGVRTGRAYNEQFF.